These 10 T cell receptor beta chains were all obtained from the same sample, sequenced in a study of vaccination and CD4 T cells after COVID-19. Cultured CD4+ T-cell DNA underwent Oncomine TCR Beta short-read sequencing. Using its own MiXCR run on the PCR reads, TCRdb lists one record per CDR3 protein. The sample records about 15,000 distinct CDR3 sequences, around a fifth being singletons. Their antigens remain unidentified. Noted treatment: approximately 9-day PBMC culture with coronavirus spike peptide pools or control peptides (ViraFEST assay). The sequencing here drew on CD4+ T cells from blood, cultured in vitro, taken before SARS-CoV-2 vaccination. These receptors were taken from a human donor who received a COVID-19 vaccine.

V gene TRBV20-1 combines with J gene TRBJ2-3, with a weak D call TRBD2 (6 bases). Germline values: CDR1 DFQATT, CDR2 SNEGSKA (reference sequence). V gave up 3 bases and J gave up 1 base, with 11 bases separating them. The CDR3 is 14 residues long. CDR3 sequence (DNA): TGCAGTGCTAGTGGGGGGAAGGGCACAGATACGCAGTATTTT. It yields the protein CSASGGKGTDTQYF.

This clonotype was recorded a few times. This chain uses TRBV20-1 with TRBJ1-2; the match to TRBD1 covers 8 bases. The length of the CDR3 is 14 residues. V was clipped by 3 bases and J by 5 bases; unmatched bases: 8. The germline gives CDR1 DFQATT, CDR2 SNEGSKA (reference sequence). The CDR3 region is CSASRTGRGYGYTF. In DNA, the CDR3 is TGCAGTGCTAGTCGGACAGGGAGGGGGTATGGCTACACCTTC.

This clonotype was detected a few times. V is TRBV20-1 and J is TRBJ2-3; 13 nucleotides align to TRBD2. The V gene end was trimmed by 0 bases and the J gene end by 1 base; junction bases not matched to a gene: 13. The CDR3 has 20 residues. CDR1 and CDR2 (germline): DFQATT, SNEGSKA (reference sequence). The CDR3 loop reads CSARDLGLAGVFRGTDTQYF. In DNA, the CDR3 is TGCAGTGCTAGAGATCTTGGACTAGCGGGGGTCTTCCGAGGCACAGATACGCAGTATTTT.

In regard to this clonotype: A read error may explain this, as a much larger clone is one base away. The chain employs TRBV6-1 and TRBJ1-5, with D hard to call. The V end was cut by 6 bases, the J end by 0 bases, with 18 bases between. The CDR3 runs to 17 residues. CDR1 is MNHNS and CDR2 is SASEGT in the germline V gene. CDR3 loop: CASRLLREAYSNQPQHF. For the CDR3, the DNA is TGTGCCAGCAGACTTCTGCGGGAGGCTTATAGCAATCAGCCCCAGCATTTT.

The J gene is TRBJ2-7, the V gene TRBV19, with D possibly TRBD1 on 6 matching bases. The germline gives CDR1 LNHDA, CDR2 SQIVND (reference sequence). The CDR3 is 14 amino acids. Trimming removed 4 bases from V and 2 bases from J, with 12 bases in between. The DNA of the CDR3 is TGTGCCAGTAGTACCCACAGGGTCCCCTACGAGCAGTACTTC. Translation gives CASSTHRVPYEQYF.

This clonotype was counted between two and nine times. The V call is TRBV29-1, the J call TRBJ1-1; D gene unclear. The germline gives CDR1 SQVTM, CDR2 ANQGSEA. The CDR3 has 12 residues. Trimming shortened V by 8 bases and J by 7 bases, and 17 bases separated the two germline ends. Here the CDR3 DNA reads TGCAGCTTCAGACCCTCCTCGGATGAAGCTTTCTTT. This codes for CSFRPSSDEAFF. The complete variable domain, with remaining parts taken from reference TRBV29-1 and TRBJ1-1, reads SAVISQKPSRDICQRGTSLTIQCQVDSQVTMMFWYRQQPGQSLTLIATANQGSEATYESGFVIDKFPISRPNLTFSTLTVSNMSPEDSSIYLCSFRPSSDEAFFGQGTRLTVV.

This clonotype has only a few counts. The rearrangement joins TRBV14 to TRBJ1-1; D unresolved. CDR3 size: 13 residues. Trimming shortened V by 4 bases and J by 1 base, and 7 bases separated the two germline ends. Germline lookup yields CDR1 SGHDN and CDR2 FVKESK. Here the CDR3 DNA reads TGTGCCAGCAGCCCCTACAGGAACACTGAAGCTTTCTTT. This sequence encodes CASSPYRNTEAFF.

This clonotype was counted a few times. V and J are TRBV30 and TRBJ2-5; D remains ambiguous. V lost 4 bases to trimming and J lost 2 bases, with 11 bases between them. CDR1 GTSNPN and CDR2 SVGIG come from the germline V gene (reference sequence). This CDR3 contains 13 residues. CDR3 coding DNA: TGTGCCTGGAACAGTATTCCTCAAGAGACCCAGTACTTC. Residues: CAWNSIPQETQYF.

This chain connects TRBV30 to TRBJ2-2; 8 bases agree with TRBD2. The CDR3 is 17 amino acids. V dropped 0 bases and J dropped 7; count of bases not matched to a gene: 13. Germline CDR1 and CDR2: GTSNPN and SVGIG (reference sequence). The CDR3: CAWSVTGSGGENGELFF. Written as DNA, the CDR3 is TGTGCCTGGAGTGTTACGGGTTCGGGGGGGGAAAACGGGGAGCTGTTTTTT. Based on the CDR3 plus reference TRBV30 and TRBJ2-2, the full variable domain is SQTIHQWPATLVQPVGSPLSLECTVEGTSNPNLYWYRQAAGRGLQLLFYSVGIGQISSEVPQNLSASRPQDRQFILSSKKLLLSDSGFYLCAWSVTGSGGENGELFFGEGSRLTVL.

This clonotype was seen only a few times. This CDR3 is CSASFGGNYGYTF. CDR3 sequence (DNA): TGCAGTGCTAGTTTTGGCGGTAACTATGGCTACACCTTC. V gene TRBV20-1 combines with J gene TRBJ1-2; no clear D. V lost 3 bases and J lost 1, with 9 bases in between. The CDR3 has 13 residues. The germline V gene has CDR1 DFQATT and CDR2 SNEGSKA (reference sequence).